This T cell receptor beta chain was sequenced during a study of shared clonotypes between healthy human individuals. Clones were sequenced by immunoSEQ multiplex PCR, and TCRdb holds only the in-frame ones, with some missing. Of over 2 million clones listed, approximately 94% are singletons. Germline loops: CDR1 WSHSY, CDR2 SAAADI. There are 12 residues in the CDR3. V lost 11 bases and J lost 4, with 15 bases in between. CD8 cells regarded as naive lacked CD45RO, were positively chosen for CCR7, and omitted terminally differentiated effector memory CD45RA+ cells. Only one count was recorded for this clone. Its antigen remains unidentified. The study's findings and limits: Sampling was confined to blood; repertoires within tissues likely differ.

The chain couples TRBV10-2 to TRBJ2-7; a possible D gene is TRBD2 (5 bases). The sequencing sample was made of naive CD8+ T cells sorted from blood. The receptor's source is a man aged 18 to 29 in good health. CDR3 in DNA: TGCGCCTCCTCGACGGGGAAGTACGAGCAGTACTTC. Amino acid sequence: CASSTGKYEQYF.